The present entry profiles one T cell receptor (beta chain) with its context. As to time point: blood 4 weeks post-SBRT, at nephrectomy. The treatment is: 15 Gy SBRT to primary tumor, nephrectomy 4 weeks later. Germline CDR1 and CDR2: LNHNV and YYDKDF (reference sequence). V was clipped by 0 bases and J by 8 bases, with 14 bases between them. This CDR3 has 15 amino acids. These data are taken from a study of radiation and T cells in renal cell carcinoma. TCRdb's copy holds only in-frame clones and misses some; the assay was immunoSEQ multiplex PCR. Among around 78,000 clones listed, about 89% were seen once.

V and J are TRBV15 and TRBJ2-1; possible D gene TRBD2, 7 bases. This receptor was obtained from a woman in her 70s with renal cell carcinoma. The material was blood, obtained from a patient whose treatment included radiotherapy and nephrectomy. The CDR3 region is CATSRDRGAMHEQFF. The DNA for the CDR3 is TGTGCCACCAGCAGAGATCGGGGGGCCATGCATGAGCAGTTCTTC.